This T cell receptor (beta chain) was identified in a study of T-cell reconstitution after alpha-beta-depleted transplantation in children. Study-level points and caveats: Reportedly, only several hundred clones from non-depleted graft cells drove alpha-beta T-cell counts at about two months. T-cell counts and diversity at one year following transplant were attributed mainly to newly produced T cells.

To note about this clonotype: Antigen: not known.

The CDR3 consists of 14 residues. CDR1 KGHSH and CDR2 LQKENI come from the germline V gene. V was cut by 2 bases and J by 3 bases, with 10 bases left in between. It was with unique molecular identifiers that the TCRbeta library was prepared. TCRdb re-called the PCR reads with MiXCR, one entry per CDR3 protein. Seen here are approximately 200,000 distinct CDR3 sequences, roughly 6.5% observed once, and the top ten hold about 5%. Here the sequenced sample was PBMCs, taken before TCRalphabeta/CD19-depleted stem cell transplant. This TCR derives from a girl less than two years old with combined immunodeficiency, due to receive a stem cell transplant. The chain couples TRBV18 to TRBJ2-5; tentatively, D is TRBD2 (5 bases). The DNA of the CDR3 is TGTGCCAGCTCACCAGGACTGTCCGAAGAGACCCAGTACTTC. This translates into CASSPGLSEETQYF. Together with reference TRBV18 and TRBJ2-5, the CDR3 gives the full variable domain: NAGVMQNPRHLVRRRGQEARLRCSPMKGHSHVYWYRQLPEEGLKFMVYLQKENIIDESGMPKERFSAEFPKEGPSILRIQQVVRGDSAAYFCASSPGLSEETQYFGPGTRLLVL.